A selection of T cell receptor beta chains follows, all from one sample in a study of CD8 T cells in Susac syndrome. MiXCR, applied by TCRdb to the immunoSEQ multiplex PCR reads, yields one record per CDR3 protein. The sample has around 170,000 distinct CDR3 sequences, 92% seen once. Sequenced sample: CD4+ T cells from PBMCs. Every receptor here comes from a human donor in good health. Both conserved end residues are part of each CDR3. The order of the fields is V gene, J gene, clone size, D gene, CDR3 protein, CDR3 DNA. A D gene is named only where the DNA matches it firmly. Clone size, where shown, is once, few, many, or a class for clones that have expanded.

v_gene: TRBV7-9; j_gene: TRBJ2-1; abundance: NA; d_gene: TRBD2; CDR3aa: CASSWSGSRYNEQFF; CDR3nt: TGTGCCAGCAGTTGGAGCGGGAGTCGCTACAATGAGCAGTTCTTC
v_gene: TRBV4-2; j_gene: TRBJ2-3; abundance: once; d_gene: NA; CDR3aa: CASSPARGEPDTQYF; CDR3nt: TGTGCCAGCAGCCCCGCCCGGGGAGAGCCGGATACGCAGTATTTT
v_gene: TRBV9; j_gene: TRBJ2-7; abundance: NA; d_gene: NA; CDR3aa: CASSPGGARGLYEQYF; CDR3nt: TGTGCCAGCAGCCCAGGGGGGGCCAGGGGGCTCTACGAGCAGTACTTC
v_gene: TRBV20-1; j_gene: TRBJ1-3; abundance: NA; d_gene: NA; CDR3aa: CSARGQTSGNTIYF; CDR3nt: TGCAGTGCCAGGGGACAAACCTCTGGAAACACCATATATTTT
v_gene: TRBV5-1; j_gene: TRBJ2-7; abundance: NA; d_gene: TRBD2; CDR3aa: CASSQGTSGGYEQYF; CDR3nt: TGCGCCAGCAGCCAAGGGACTAGCGGGGGGTACGAGCAGTACTTC
v_gene: TRBV4-1; j_gene: TRBJ2-7; abundance: NA; d_gene: NA; CDR3aa: CASSHSGGGPSYEQYF; CDR3nt: TGCGCCAGCAGCCACAGTGGAGGGGGCCCCTCCTACGAGCAGTACTTC
v_gene: TRBV20-1; j_gene: TRBJ2-7; abundance: NA; d_gene: NA; CDR3aa: CSARNYEQYF; CDR3nt: TGCAGTGCTAGAAACTACGAGCAGTACTTC
v_gene: TRBV7-2; j_gene: TRBJ2-2; abundance: NA; d_gene: TRBD2; CDR3aa: CASSFLAGGGTGELFF; CDR3nt: TGTGCCAGCAGCTTCCTAGCGGGGGGCGGGACCGGGGAGCTGTTTTTT
v_gene: TRBV19; j_gene: TRBJ2-7; abundance: NA; d_gene: TRBD2; CDR3aa: CASTPGGSIYEQYF; CDR3nt: TGTGCCAGTACCCCGGGGGGGTCTATCTACGAGCAGTACTTC
v_gene: TRBV4-2; j_gene: TRBJ1-5; abundance: NA; d_gene: NA; CDR3aa: CASSQVWAGENQPQHF; CDR3nt: TGTGCCAGCAGCCAAGTCTGGGCAGGGGAAAATCAGCCCCAGCATTTT
v_gene: TRBV5-1; j_gene: TRBJ2-5; abundance: few; d_gene: TRBD1; CDR3aa: CASSATGGLETQYF; CDR3nt: TGCGCCAGCAGCGCTACAGGGGGCTTGGAGACCCAGTACTTC
v_gene: TRBV5-6; j_gene: TRBJ2-5; abundance: NA; d_gene: NA; CDR3aa: CASSSDSRGETQYF; CDR3nt: TGTGCCAGCAGCTCCGACTCTAGGGGGGAGACCCAGTACTTC
v_gene: TRBV24-1; j_gene: TRBJ2-1; abundance: once; d_gene: TRBD2; CDR3aa: CATSDQTSGALNEQFF; CDR3nt: TGTGCCACCAGTGATCAGACTAGCGGGGCCCTCAATGAGCAGTTCTTC
v_gene: TRBV24-1; j_gene: TRBJ2-1; abundance: NA; d_gene: NA; CDR3aa: CATSDLVQGSTRGLYNEQFF; CDR3nt: TGTGCCACCAGTGATTTGGTACAGGGATCCACTCGCGGCCTATACAATGAGCAGTTCTTC
v_gene: TRBV10-3; j_gene: TRBJ2-5; abundance: NA; d_gene: TRBD2; CDR3aa: CAISDSGSSETQYF; CDR3nt: TGTGCCATCAGTGATAGCGGGAGTAGTGAGACCCAGTACTTC
v_gene: TRBV19; j_gene: TRBJ1-6; abundance: NA; d_gene: NA; CDR3aa: CASSISRLRAVNSPLHF; CDR3nt: TGTGCCAGTAGTATATCACGGCTTCGGGCGGTAAATTCACCCCTCCACTTT
v_gene: TRBV3-1; j_gene: TRBJ2-6; abundance: few; d_gene: TRBD2; CDR3aa: CASSLAGSGANVLTF; CDR3nt: TGTGCCAGCAGCCTAGCGGGCTCTGGGGCCAACGTCCTGACTTTC
v_gene: TRBV6-1; j_gene: TRBJ2-5; abundance: NA; d_gene: TRBD1; CDR3aa: CASSTGTGGAGGTQYF; CDR3nt: TGTGCCAGCAGCACTGGGACAGGGGGCGCGGGAGGGACCCAGTACTTC
v_gene: TRBV12-3/TRBV12-4; j_gene: TRBJ1-5; abundance: NA; d_gene: NA; CDR3aa: CASSFQGGGQPQHF; CDR3nt: TGTGCCAGCAGTTTTCAGGGAGGGGGACAGCCCCAGCATTTT
v_gene: TRBV9; j_gene: TRBJ2-5; abundance: NA; d_gene: NA; CDR3aa: CASSVTPQETQYF; CDR3nt: TGTGCCAGCAGCGTAACCCCCCAAGAGACCCAGTACTTC
v_gene: TRBV30; j_gene: TRBJ1-2; abundance: NA; d_gene: NA; CDR3aa: CAWSWGNYGYTF; CDR3nt: TGTGCCTGGAGTTGGGGTAACTATGGCTACACCTTC
v_gene: TRBV10-3; j_gene: TRBJ2-1; abundance: NA; d_gene: TRBD2; CDR3aa: CAIRAGTSGRRTYNEQFF; CDR3nt: TGTGCCATCAGAGCCGGGACTAGCGGGAGACGAACCTACAATGAGCAGTTCTTC
v_gene: TRBV2; j_gene: TRBJ1-6; abundance: once; d_gene: NA; CDR3aa: CASRGQWNSPLHF; CDR3nt: TGTGCCAGCAGGGGACAATGGAATTCACCCCTCCACTTT
v_gene: TRBV20-1; j_gene: TRBJ2-7; abundance: NA; d_gene: NA; CDR3aa: CSALGIQGNEQYF; CDR3nt: TGCAGTGCCCTGGGGATACAGGGAAACGAGCAGTACTTC
v_gene: TRBV19; j_gene: TRBJ2-7; abundance: NA; d_gene: NA; CDR3aa: CASSIRYRNYEQYF; CDR3nt: TGTGCCAGTAGTATTAGGTACAGGAACTACGAGCAGTACTTC
v_gene: TRBV19; j_gene: TRBJ2-3; abundance: NA; d_gene: NA; CDR3aa: CASSDPGSTDTQYF; CDR3nt: TGTGCCAGTAGTGACCCAGGGAGCACAGATACGCAGTATTTT
v_gene: TRBV7-9; j_gene: TRBJ1-2; abundance: NA; d_gene: NA; CDR3aa: CASSLATEGYTF; CDR3nt: TGTGCCAGCAGCTTAGCGACGGAAGGCTACACCTTC
v_gene: TRBV5-1; j_gene: TRBJ2-1; abundance: once; d_gene: NA; CDR3aa: CASSGGLAAIYNEQFF; CDR3nt: TGCGCCAGCAGTGGGGGCCTAGCGGCAATCTACAATGAGCAGTTCTTC
v_gene: TRBV7-9; j_gene: TRBJ2-1; abundance: NA; d_gene: TRBD1; CDR3aa: CASSRGPGQGSGEQFF; CDR3nt: TGTGCCAGCAGCCGGGGCCCGGGACAGGGTTCAGGTGAGCAGTTCTTC
v_gene: TRBV27; j_gene: TRBJ1-4; abundance: NA; d_gene: NA; CDR3aa: CASSFPSGKLFF; CDR3nt: TGTGCCAGCAGTTTCCCCTCGGGAAAACTGTTTTTT